This T cell receptor beta chain derives from a study of T cell responses to AZD1222 COVID-19 vaccine. TCRdb's table, derived via immunoSEQ multiplex PCR, lists solely in-frame clones and lacks some. The sample has around 120,000 clones; 70% to 90% are singletons. This clone appeared once. The antigen is not known. Study-wide results and caveats: Seropositive AZD1222 recipients at baseline numbered only five or six.

With 2 bases clipped from V and 7 bases from J, the junction kept 2 bases outside the gene matches. The CDR3 totals 13 residues. Germline V gene data show CDR1 as KGHSH and CDR2 as LQKENI. The source of this sequence is an adult in good health. The rearrangement joins TRBV18 to TRBJ2-1; 7 bases match TRBD1. Sequenced material: peripheral blood, taken on day 0 of AZD1222 vaccination. CDR3 sequence reads: CASSPGQVNEQFF. The CDR3, as DNA: TGTGCCAGCTCACCAGGACAGGTAAATGAGCAGTTCTTC.